These 10 T cell receptor beta chains were all obtained from the same sample, sequenced in a study of T cell responses to AZD1222 COVID-19 vaccine (dated by TCRdb to about 2021). The sample's time point label is to be understood as: baseline before first vaccination. The library was built by means of the immunoSEQ multiplex PCR assay. What TCRdb holds here is the immuneACCESS table cut down to in-frame rearrangements. Part of the clones is not present; checked against another copy, under half of the missing clones reflect an unresolved V gene, and the others are unexplained. The sample yields some 170,000 clones; 90% to 95% were counted once. The ten most abundant clones make up around 3% of the sample. The sample was peripheral blood, taken on day 0 of AZD1222 vaccination. Receptors were obtained from an adult in good health.

J is TRBJ1-2 and V is TRBV3-1 (or the pseudogene TRBV3-2); 8 nucleotides align to TRBD1. The CDR3 spans 15 residues. Germline assignment: CDR1 LGHDT and CDR2 YNNKEL (reference sequence). Trimming removed 4 bases from V and 1 base from J; junction bases left unmatched: 5. CDR3 region: CASSRGTGLNYGYTF. As DNA, the CDR3 is TGTGCCAGCAGCCGTGGGACAGGACTTAACTATGGCTACACCTTC.

The chain employs TRBV19 and TRBJ2-1; D is ambiguous. Trimming cost V 7 bases and J 7 bases, with 11 bases left between them. This CDR3 region has 12 residues. The germline V gene has CDR1 LNHDA and CDR2 SQIVND (reference sequence). CDR3 bases: TGTGCCAGTACCGCCGATTTTAATGAGCAGTTCTTC. This gives the protein CASTADFNEQFF.

This chain connects TRBV10-1 to TRBJ2-7; 9 bases agree with TRBD2. The J segment lost 2 bases and the V segment lost 2 bases, leaving 7 bases of the junction unmatched. The length of the CDR3 is 16 residues. Germline V CDR1 and CDR2: WNHNN, SYGVQD (reference sequence). The CDR3 sequence: CASSEGHSGSAYEQYF. For the CDR3, the DNA is TGCGCCAGCAGTGAGGGCCATAGCGGGAGTGCCTACGAGCAGTACTTC.

The rearrangement links TRBV5-4 to TRBJ2-7; TRBD2 aligns across 8 bases. V lost 2 bases to trimming and J lost 7 bases; unmatched junction nucleotides: 8. CDR1 SGHNT and CDR2 YYREEE come from the germline V gene (reference sequence). This CDR3 region has 14 residues. This CDR3 is CASSFSSGGYEQYF. In nucleotides, the CDR3 is TGTGCCAGCAGCTTCAGTTCGGGAGGGTATGAGCAGTACTTC.

This chain connects TRBV3-1 (or the pseudogene TRBV3-2) to TRBJ2-7, with 13 bases matching TRBD2. V shed 0 bases and J 2 bases; nucleotides not matched to a gene: 4. The CDR3 extends over 17 amino acids. The germline V gene encodes CDR1 LGHDT and CDR2 YNNKEL (reference sequence). CDR3 loop: CASSQEPGLAGPYEQYF. The CDR3 bases are TGTGCCAGCAGCCAAGAGCCGGGACTAGCGGGACCCTACGAGCAGTACTTC.

The rearrangement links TRBV19 to TRBJ1-1; no clear D gene. Germline CDR1 and CDR2: LNHDA and SQIVND (reference sequence). This CDR3 is 14 amino acids long. The V and J ends lost 5 bases and 0 bases respectively, with 10 bases between them. CDR3 sequence (DNA): TGTGCCAGTAGTGTTTCACGAGTGAACACTGAAGCTTTCTTT. Amino acids: CASSVSRVNTEAFF.

The gene calls are TRBV6-1 and TRBJ2-7, with no clear D. CDR1 is MNHNS and CDR2 is SASEGT in the germline V gene. Trimming shortened V by 3 bases and J by 0 bases, and 12 bases separated the two germline ends. The CDR3 sequence is 15 residues long. The CDR3 coding sequence is TGTGCCAGCAGTGATGTGGCACAGAGCTCCTACGAGCAGTACTTC. Its protein product is CASSDVAQSSYEQYF.

The V gene is TRBV7-8, the J gene TRBJ2-6; tentatively, D is TRBD1 (6 bases). The V and J ends lost 6 bases and 0 bases respectively, with 15 bases between them. The germline V gene encodes CDR1 SGHVS and CDR2 FQNEAQ. This CDR3 region has 17 residues. CDR3 bases: TGTGCCAGCAGTTCAGGGGTCCCTTTCTCTGGGGCCAACGTCCTGACTTTC. This translates into CASSSGVPFSGANVLTF.

The chain couples TRBV7-9 to TRBJ1-2; D remains ambiguous. V lost 3 bases, J lost 4 bases, and 6 bases lay in between. The CDR3 has 12 amino acids. Germline V gene data show CDR1 as SEHNR and CDR2 as FQNEAQ (reference sequence). The CDR3 DNA is TGTGCCAGCAGCTTTCGGGGCTATGGCTACACCTTC. Its translation is CASSFRGYGYTF.

The chain carries TRBV7-6 and TRBJ1-2; 8 positions match TRBD1. V gave up 1 base and J gave up 3 bases; unmatched junction bases: 10. Germline assignment: CDR1 SGHVS and CDR2 FNYEAQ. The CDR3 is 17 residues long. DNA for the CDR3: TGTGCCAGCAGCTTAGAAAGATCGGCAGGGGGCTACTATGGCTACACCTTC. This gives the protein CASSLERSAGGYYGYTF.